This TCR beta chain came from a study of liver allograft versus peripheral blood T cells. Whole-study context: Within transplanted livers, the T cell receptor repertoires were examined and compared against the repertoires present in the peripheral blood of liver transplant recipients.

TCRdb ran MiXCR on the reads and lists one entry per CDR3 protein. The data contain about 1,100 distinct CDR3 sequences, roughly 20% of them singletons. This clonotype is medium-sized (0.01 to 0.1%) by share. Its antigen is unidentified. Study results and limitations: Intragraft T cell receptor repertoires of liver allografts were reportedly distinct from those in peripheral blood.

V lost 2 bases, J lost 8 bases, and 16 bases lay in between. In germline, CDR1 is GTSNPN, CDR2 SVGIG (reference sequence). CDR3 length equals 14 residues. The chain uses TRBV30 and TRBJ2-1; D possibly matches TRBD1 or TRBD2 (5 bases each). This TCR was recovered from a human patient who had a liver transplant. A subset of T cells may come from the graft donor. The CDR3 region has the DNA TGTGCCTGGAGTTCCGGGACCCGGTACGATGAGCAGTTCTTC. Residues: CAWSSGTRYDEQFF.